Listed below are T cell receptor beta chains from one sample, sequenced in a study of T-cell memory formation after mild COVID-19. TCRdb reanalysed the 5' RACE reads using MiXCR and keeps one entry per CDR3 protein. The data contain under 350,000 distinct CDR3 sequences, around 16% of them singletons. Sequencing was done on a sample of PBMCs or a T cell subset sorted from them (not recorded which). These receptors were obtained from a man aged 18 to 30 who had mild COVID-19 (a few samples of this study predate the infection). Cell type and time point are not known. Each CDR3 is given with its conserved first and last residue. A D gene is named only where the DNA matches it firmly. Clone size is not always given. Where it is, it says once, few, many or a class for expanded clones.

clone_size	j_call	v_call	d_call	cdr3_aa	cdr3_nt
few	TRBJ1-1	TRBV20-1	-	CSATNTGPTEAFF	TGCAGTGCTACCAACACGGGGCCCACTGAAGCTTTCTTT
few	TRBJ2-2	TRBV5-1	-	CASHTGTENTGELFF	TGCGCCAGCCATACCGGGACTGAAAACACCGGGGAGCTGTTTTTT
many	TRBJ1-4	TRBV11-2	-	CASSLRREKLFF	TGTGCCAGCAGCTTACGCCGCGAAAAACTGTTTTTT
-	TRBJ1-4	TRBV6-5	TRBD1	CASSFSGTGEKLFF	TGTGCCAGCAGTTTTTCCGGGACAGGTGAAAAACTGTTTTTT
few	TRBJ2-7	TRBV4-1	-	CASSQGTQSSYEQYF	TGCGCCAGCAGCCAAGGGACGCAGAGCTCCTACGAGCAGTACTTC
-	TRBJ2-1	TRBV20-1	TRBD2	CSARVAGGNNEQFF	TGCAGTGCTAGGGTAGCGGGGGGCAACAATGAGCAGTTCTTC
few	TRBJ2-7	TRBV27	-	CASSYGTSYEQYF	TGTGCCAGCAGTTACGGTACATCCTACGAGCAGTACTTC
-	TRBJ1-5	TRBV19	TRBD1	CASKNRGPFAQPQHF	TGTGCCAGTAAAAACAGGGGCCCTTTCGCGCAGCCCCAGCATTTT
many	TRBJ1-3	TRBV7-9	TRBD1	CASSLGQGNTIYF	TGCGCCAGCAGCTTGGGACAGGGAAACACCATATATTTT
few	TRBJ1-5	TRBV7-2	TRBD1	CASSRSSGQGEAQHF	TGTGCCAGCAGCCGGTCGAGCGGACAGGGGGAAGCCCAGCATTTT
many	TRBJ2-2	TRBV5-5	-	CASSLYIGELFF	TGTGCCAGCAGCTTGTATATCGGGGAGCTGTTTTTT
few	TRBJ1-1	TRBV9	-	CASSVGQGPLTEAFF	TGTGCCAGCAGCGTAGGTCAGGGCCCTCTCACTGAAGCTTTCTTT
few	TRBJ2-5	TRBV20-1	-	CSARVGRDETQYF	TGCAGTGCTAGAGTTGGAAGAGACGAGACCCAGTACTTC
-	TRBJ2-2	TRBV2	-	CASSERRGTGELFF	TGTGCCAGCAGTGAACGACGGGGGACCGGGGAGCTGTTTTTT
-	TRBJ1-2	TRBV28	-	CASSLGGGNYGYTF	TGTGCCAGCAGTTTGGGGGGTGGAAACTATGGCTACACCTTC
many	TRBJ1-3	TRBV20-1	-	CSASKGRADTIYF	TGCAGTGCCTCCAAGGGCAGGGCTGACACCATATATTTT
few	TRBJ2-5	TRBV10-3	-	CAISERGQEETQYF	TGTGCCATCAGTGAGAGGGGCCAAGAAGAGACCCAGTACTTC
-	TRBJ2-1	TRBV4-3	-	CASSQDSMTGYNEQFF	TGCGCCAGCAGCCAAGATTCGATGACAGGTTACAATGAGCAGTTCTTC
-	TRBJ1-1	TRBV18	-	CASSYNREEAFF	TGTGCCAGCTCATATAACAGGGAGGAAGCTTTCTTT
few	TRBJ2-5	TRBV20-1	-	CSARRRVETQYF	TGCAGTGCTAGGCGGCGTGTAGAGACCCAGTACTTC
few	TRBJ2-1	TRBV6-5	TRBD2	CASSTLAGATYNEQFF	TGTGCCAGCAGCACCTTAGCGGGGGCGACCTACAATGAGCAGTTCTTC
-	TRBJ1-5	TRBV4-1	-	CASSARETSQPQHF	TGCGCCAGCAGCGCTCGGGAGACCAGTCAGCCCCAGCATTTT
-	TRBJ1-2	TRBV7-2	TRBD1	CASSAGTGYSNYGYTF	TGTGCCAGCAGCGCAGGGACAGGGTATTCCAACTATGGCTACACCTTC
-	TRBJ1-1	TRBV5-1	-	CASGPREGDTEAFF	TGCGCCAGCGGACCTAGGGAGGGCGACACTGAAGCTTTCTTT
few	TRBJ2-1	TRBV2	-	CASSETGTQFF	TGTGCCAGCAGTGAAACAGGGACGCAGTTCTTC
few	TRBJ1-1	TRBV5-1	-	CASSLFRSGDTEAFF	TGCGCCAGCAGCTTGTTCCGGAGCGGGGACACTGAAGCTTTCTTT
-	TRBJ2-1	TRBV11-2	TRBD2	CASSFELAGGPSSYNEQFF	TGTGCCAGCAGCTTTGAACTAGCGGGGGGACCCAGCTCCTACAATGAGCAGTTCTTC
many	TRBJ2-1	TRBV4-2	TRBD2	CASSQALLAGGHNEQFF	TGTGCCAGCAGCCAAGCCTTACTAGCGGGGGGACACAATGAGCAGTTCTTC
few	TRBJ2-1	TRBV21-1	-	CASIDLGTSGGEPVPSDEQFF	TGTGCCAGCATCGACCTAGGGACTAGCGGGGGGGAACCCGTCCCGTCCGATGAGCAGTTCTTC
few	TRBJ2-3	TRBV20-1	-	CSAGGGDTQYF	TGCAGTGCTGGGGGCGGGGATACGCAGTATTTT
many	TRBJ2-3	TRBV10-2	-	CASSGQPTDTQYF	TGCGCCAGCAGTGGACAGCCCACAGATACGCAGTATTTT
-	TRBJ2-1	TRBV7-3	TRBD2	CASSGLPRLAGENEQFF	TGTGCCAGCAGCGGCCTCCCGAGACTAGCGGGGGAGAATGAGCAGTTCTTC
few	TRBJ2-5	TRBV7-9	-	CASSQPDIQETQYF	TGTGCCAGCAGTCAACCTGATATCCAAGAGACCCAGTACTTC
-	TRBJ1-1	TRBV27	-	CASSLSPGESVGAFF	TGTGCCAGCAGTTTATCCCCAGGGGAGTCGGTTGGAGCTTTCTTT
-	TRBJ2-5	TRBV7-2	TRBD1	CASSLNRGRETQYF	TGTGCCAGCAGCTTGAACAGGGGGCGGGAGACCCAGTACTTC
-	TRBJ1-1	TRBV6-6	-	CASSYRSRDEAFF	TGTGCCAGCAGTTACCGGAGCAGAGATGAAGCTTTCTTT
few	TRBJ1-1	TRBV29-1	-	CSVEENPGVAEAFF	TGCAGCGTTGAAGAGAATCCAGGGGTGGCTGAAGCTTTCTTT
-	TRBJ1-6	TRBV12-3/TRBV12-4	-	CASSYRGHNSPLHF	TGTGCCAGCAGCTACCGGGGTCATAATTCACCCCTCCACTTT